The 9 T cell receptor beta chains given below trace back to one sample, sequenced in a study of T-cell reconstitution after alpha-beta-depleted transplantation in children. A TCRbeta library incorporating unique molecular identifiers was prepared. TCRdb itself ran the PCR reads through MiXCR, one entry per CDR3 protein. This table holds 500,000 or so distinct CDR3 sequences, approximately 10% found once. Sequenced material: PBMCs, mostly from graft donor cells, taken 180 days after TCRalphabeta/CD19-depleted stem cell transplant. These receptors were collected from a female patient aged 2-15 years who had a stem cell transplant for aplastic anemia, so the T cells may come from the graft donor.

This clonotype was recorded only once. The chain has TRBV18 and TRBJ1-4, with unresolved D. Germline CDR1 KGHSH, CDR2 LQKENI. This CDR3 spans 16 amino acids. Trimming took 3 bases from V and 0 from J, leaving 11 bases between them. The chain's CDR3 is CASSPDSFATNEKLFF. CDR3 DNA sequence: TGTGCCAGCTCACCTGATAGCTTTGCAACTAATGAAAAACTGTTTTTT. The full variable domain, in which reference TRBV18 and TRBJ1-4 provide the parts outside the CDR3, is NAGVMQNPRHLVRRRGQEARLRCSPMKGHSHVYWYRQLPEEGLKFMVYLQKENIIDESGMPKERFSAEFPKEGPSILRIQQVVRGDSAAYFCASSPDSFATNEKLFFGSGTQLSVL.

V usage is TRBV18 and J usage is TRBJ2-3; 8 bases fit TRBD1. After removal of 5 bases from V and 8 bases from J, the junction contained 24 bases not matched to a gene. The V gene's germline CDR1 is KGHSH and CDR2 LQKENI. The CDR3 covers 19 residues. The CDR3 nucleotides are TGTGCCAGCTCATCCCCAGGGGGCGCCGGCAGCGCGGCTCGGGGTACGCAGTATTTT. It yields the protein CASSSPGGAGSAARGTQYF.

In this sample, this clonotype turned up a few times. The chain couples TRBV11-3 to TRBJ2-3; TRBD2 aligns across 8 bases. With V trimmed by 3 bases and J by 8 bases, 16 bases remained unmatched. Germline loops: CDR1 SGHNT, CDR2 YENEEA. This CDR3 spans 17 amino acids. CDR3 amino acids: CASSFNRPAGEGGTQYF. CDR3 nucleotide sequence: TGTGCCAGCAGCTTTAATCGCCCAGCGGGAGAAGGGGGTACGCAGTATTTT.

The chain combines TRBV28 with TRBJ2-6, with 9 bases aligning to TRBD1. Trimming cost V 8 bases and J 1 base; bases outside gene matches: 12. There are 18 residues in the CDR3. The germline V gene encodes CDR1 MDHEN and CDR2 SYDVKM. This chain's CDR3 is CASGGVGQGLSGANVLTF. CDR3 in DNA: TGTGCCAGCGGGGGAGTGGGACAGGGCCTATCTGGGGCCAACGTCCTGACTTTC.

This clonotype was picked up a small number of times. CDR3 DNA sequence: TGTGCCAGCACCCAGCCCCGAATTCTCCACACAGATACGCAGTATTTT. Translation: CASTQPRILHTDTQYF. The rearrangement joins TRBV28 to TRBJ2-3; D gene ambiguous. The CDR3 totals 16 residues. CDR1 is MDHEN and CDR2 is SYDVKM in the germline V gene. The V end lost 7 bases, the J end lost 2 bases, and 19 bases lay between the germline ends.

For the CDR3, the DNA is TGTGCCAGCAGCTCCAGACTAGCAACCTACGAGCAGTACTTC. Its translation is CASSSRLATYEQYF. The genes are TRBV7-9 and TRBJ2-7, with 7 bases lining up with TRBD2. Trimming cost V 4 bases and J 2 bases; bases outside gene matches: 5. Germline values: CDR1 SEHNR, CDR2 FQNEAQ (reference sequence). The CDR3 sequence is 14 residues long.

This rearrangement joins TRBV20-1 to TRBJ1-5; D not resolved. CDR3 length: 12 amino acids. The V and J ends lost 3 bases and 4 bases respectively, with 7 bases between them. The V gene's germline CDR1 is DFQATT and CDR2 SNEGSKA (reference sequence). The CDR3 region has the DNA TGCAGTGCTAGTCGGCAGAATCAGCCCCAGCATTTT. Translating it yields CSASRQNQPQHF.

The table lists this clonotype with a few counts. This rearrangement joins TRBV9 to TRBJ1-2, with a possible D match to TRBD1 (5 bases). V lost 0 bases and J lost 5, with 17 bases in between. Germline V CDR1 and CDR2: SGDLS, YYNGEE. This CDR3 has 16 amino acids. For the CDR3, the DNA is TGTGCCAGCAGCGTAGCTCGAGGGAAAGGGGCTTATGGCTACACCTTC. Translated, it gives CASSVARGKGAYGYTF.

The rearrangement links TRBV7-9 to TRBJ2-4; weak D call: TRBD2 (7 bases). Per the germline V gene, CDR1 is SEHNR and CDR2 is FQNEAQ (reference sequence). This CDR3 comprises 14 residues. Trimming shortened V by 3 bases and J by 7 bases, and 13 bases separated the two germline ends. The CDR3 protein is CASSLGGGTNIQYF. In DNA, the CDR3 is TGTGCCAGCAGCTTGGGAGGGGGGACGAACATTCAGTACTTC.